The clone carrying this T cell receptor beta chain has a handful of counts. Measured with immunoSEQ multiplex PCR; TCRdb has only the in-frame clones, and not every one. The table lists about 4,800 clones, around 83% of them singletons. The CDR3 sequence is 16 residues long. The germline CDR1 and CDR2 sequences are LNHDA and SQIVND (reference sequence). Trimming took 9 bases from V and 2 from J; bases not matched to a gene: 9. The sample belongs to a study of immune cell composition in non-small cell lung cancer. Overall study: Histologic subtype was mainly adenocarcinoma or squamous cell carcinoma.

This chain joins TRBV19 and TRBJ2-3; 12 bases match TRBD1. The sequence derives from a human donor with non-small cell lung cancer. The sequencing sample was made of lung tumor tissue. The CDR3 sequence is CARPGQGAGATDTQYF. The CDR3 nucleotides read TGTGCCAGACCGGGACAGGGGGCGGGGGCCACAGATACGCAGTATTTT.